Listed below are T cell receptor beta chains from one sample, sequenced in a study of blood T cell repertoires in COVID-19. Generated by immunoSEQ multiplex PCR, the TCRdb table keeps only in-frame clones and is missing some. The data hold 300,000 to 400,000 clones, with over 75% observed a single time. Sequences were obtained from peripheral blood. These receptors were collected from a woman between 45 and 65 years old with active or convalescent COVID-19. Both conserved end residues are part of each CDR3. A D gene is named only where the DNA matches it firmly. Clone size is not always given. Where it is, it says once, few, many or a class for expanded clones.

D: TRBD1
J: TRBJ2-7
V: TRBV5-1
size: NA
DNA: TGCGCCAGCAGCTTGGGAGGACAGGGACCCTCCTACGAGCAGTACTTC
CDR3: CASSLGGQGPSYEQYF

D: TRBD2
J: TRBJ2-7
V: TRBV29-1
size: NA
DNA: TGCAGCGTTGAGGGGACTAGCGGGAGCTATTACGAGCAGTACTTC
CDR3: CSVEGTSGSYYEQYF

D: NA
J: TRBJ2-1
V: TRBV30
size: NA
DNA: TGTGCCTGGAGGGTCCCGGTTAGCTCCTACAATGAGCAGTTCTTC
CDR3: CAWRVPVSSYNEQFF

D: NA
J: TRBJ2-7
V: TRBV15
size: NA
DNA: TGTGCCACCAGCACCGGGGGTAGAAACGAGCAGTACTTC
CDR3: CATSTGGRNEQYF

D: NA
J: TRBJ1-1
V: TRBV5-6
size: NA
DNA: TGTGCCAGCAGCTTGCAGCAGGGGCTGAATGAAGCTTTCTTT
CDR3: CASSLQQGLNEAFF

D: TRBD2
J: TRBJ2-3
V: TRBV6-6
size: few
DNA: TGTGCCAGCAGGTCCGGACTAGCGGGGGGACCAGATACGCAGTATTTT
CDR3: CASRSGLAGGPDTQYF

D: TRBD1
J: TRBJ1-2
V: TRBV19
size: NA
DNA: TGTGCCAGTAGTACCGGGACAGGCCTTAACTATGGCTACACCTTC
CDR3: CASSTGTGLNYGYTF

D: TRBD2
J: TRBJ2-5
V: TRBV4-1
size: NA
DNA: TGCGCCAGCAGCCCTCGCCTTAGCGGGGGCGGGGAGACCCAGTACTTC
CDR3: CASSPRLSGGGETQYF

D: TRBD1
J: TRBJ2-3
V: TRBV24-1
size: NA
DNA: TGTGCCACCAGACCCGGAGGACAGGGAAACACAGATACGCAGTATTTT
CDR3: CATRPGGQGNTDTQYF

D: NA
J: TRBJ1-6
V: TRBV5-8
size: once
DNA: TGTGCCAGCAGCTTGGGACAGGCCGACTATAATTCACCCCTCCACTTT
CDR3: CASSLGQADYNSPLHF

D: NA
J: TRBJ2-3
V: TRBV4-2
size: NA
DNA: TGTGCCAGCAGCCAAGGTAGATCAGATACGCAGTATTTT
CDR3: CASSQGRSDTQYF

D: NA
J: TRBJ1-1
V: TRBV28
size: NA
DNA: TGTGCCAGCAGTTTAAGACCCGCACAGGCTTTCTTT
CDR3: CASSLRPAQAFF

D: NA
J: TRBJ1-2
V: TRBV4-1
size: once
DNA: TGCGCCAGCAGCCAAGAGCGAGCCTCAGGGTATGGCTACACCTTC
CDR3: CASSQERASGYGYTF

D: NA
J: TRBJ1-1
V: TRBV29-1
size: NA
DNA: TGCAGCGTGCAGGGCTCCGGCACTGAAGCTTTCTTT
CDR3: CSVQGSGTEAFF

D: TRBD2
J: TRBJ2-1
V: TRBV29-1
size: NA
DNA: TGCAGCGTTGAAGAGACTAGCGGGAGGGCCCTGTTAAATGAGCAGTTCTTC
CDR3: CSVEETSGRALLNEQFF

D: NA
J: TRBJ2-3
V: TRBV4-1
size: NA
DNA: TGCGCCAGCAGCCAACTATACAGGGCGGGTAGCACAGATACGCAGTATTTT
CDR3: CASSQLYRAGSTDTQYF

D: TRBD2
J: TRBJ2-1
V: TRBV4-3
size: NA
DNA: TGCGCCAGCAGCCGTAGAGCGGGAGGTGGCTACAATGAGCAGTTCTTC
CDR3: CASSRRAGGGYNEQFF

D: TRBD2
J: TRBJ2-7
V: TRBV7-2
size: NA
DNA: TGTGCCAGCACCTGGGGGGGGACGGCCTACGAGCAGTACTTC
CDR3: CASTWGGTAYEQYF

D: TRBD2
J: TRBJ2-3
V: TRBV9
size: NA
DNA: TGTGCCAGCAGCGTAGGGACTAGCGTAGATACGCAGTATTTT
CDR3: CASSVGTSVDTQYF

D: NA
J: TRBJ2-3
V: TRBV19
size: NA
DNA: TGTGCCAGTAGTATGGGCACCCGCACAGATACGCAGTATTTT
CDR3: CASSMGTRTDTQYF

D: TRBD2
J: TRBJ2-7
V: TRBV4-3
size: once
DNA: TGCGCCAGCAGCCAAGATCGTGGCGGGAGTCTCTACGAGCAGTACTTC
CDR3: CASSQDRGGSLYEQYF

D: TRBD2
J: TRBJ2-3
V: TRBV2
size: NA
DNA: TGTGCCAGCCGACGCACTAGCGTCGGCACAGATACGCAGTATTTT
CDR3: CASRRTSVGTDTQYF

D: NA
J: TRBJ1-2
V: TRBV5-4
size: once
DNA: TGTGCCAGCAGCTTGGACTTGGTCGACTATGGCTACACCTTC
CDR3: CASSLDLVDYGYTF

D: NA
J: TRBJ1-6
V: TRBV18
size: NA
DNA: TGTGCCAGCTCACCTCATCCGCAGGGGAGCTCCTATAATTCACCCCTCCACTTT
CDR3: CASSPHPQGSSYNSPLHF

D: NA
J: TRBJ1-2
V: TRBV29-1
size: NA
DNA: TGCAGCGTTGAAACGAAGGACAGATACGCCCCCTACACCTTC
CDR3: CSVETKDRYAPYTF

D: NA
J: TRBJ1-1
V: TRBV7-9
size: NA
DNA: TGTGCCAGCAGCTTATTCGGGGGGCCGTTGGATGAAGCTTTCTTT
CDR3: CASSLFGGPLDEAFF

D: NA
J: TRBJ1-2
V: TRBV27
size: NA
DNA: TGTGCCAGCAGTTTATCAGCAGGGGCCAACTACGGCTACACCTTC
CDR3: CASSLSAGANYGYTF

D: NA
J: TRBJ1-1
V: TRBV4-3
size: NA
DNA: TGCGCCAGCAGCCAAGGTAGGGGAACTGAAGCTTTCTTT
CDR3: CASSQGRGTEAFF

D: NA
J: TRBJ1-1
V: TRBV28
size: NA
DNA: TGTGCCACACTTAGGGGGAGGGACACTGAAGCTTTCTTT
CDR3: CATLRGRDTEAFF

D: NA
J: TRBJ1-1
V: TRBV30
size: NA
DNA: TGTGCCTGGACTCTAGGTGGTACCGAAGCTTTCTTT
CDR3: CAWTLGGTEAFF

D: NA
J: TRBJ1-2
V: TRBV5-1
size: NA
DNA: TGCGCCAGCAGCTTCGGTACAGGGTCCTATGGCTACACCTTC
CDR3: CASSFGTGSYGYTF

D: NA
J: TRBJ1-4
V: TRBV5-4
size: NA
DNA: TGTGCCAGCAGCTTGGGACAGCCAATGAATGAAAAACTGTTTTTT
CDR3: CASSLGQPMNEKLFF

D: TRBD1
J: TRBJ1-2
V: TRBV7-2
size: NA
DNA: TGTGCCAGCAGCCCTTACAGGGGGCTCTATGGCTACACCTTC
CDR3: CASSPYRGLYGYTF

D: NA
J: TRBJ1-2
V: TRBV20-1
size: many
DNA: TGCAGTGCTAGGAGGGGGAGAGGCTACACCTTC
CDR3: CSARRGRGYTF

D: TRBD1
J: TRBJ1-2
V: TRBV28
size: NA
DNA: TGTGCCAGCAGTCAACAGGGGAGCTATGGCTACACCTTC
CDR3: CASSQQGSYGYTF

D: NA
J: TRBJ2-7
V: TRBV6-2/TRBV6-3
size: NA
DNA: TGTGCCAGCAGTTACCCCGACAGCACCTACGAGCAGTACTTC
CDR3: CASSYPDSTYEQYF

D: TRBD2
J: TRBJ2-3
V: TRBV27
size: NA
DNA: TGTGCCAGCAGTTTCCTCACTAGCGGTTTTCGCACAGATACGCAGTATTTT
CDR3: CASSFLTSGFRTDTQYF